These T cell receptor beta chains were read from a single sample in a study of OX40 agonist ivuxolimab in advanced cancers. Only in-frame clones appear in the TCRdb table, and some are missing; sequencing was by immunoSEQ multiplex PCR. The table lists approximately 67,000 clones, around 80% of them singletons. The material was CD4+ or CD8+ T cells sorted from blood, obtained in a trial of the OX40 agonist ivuxolimab. All receptors derive from an adult with an advanced solid tumor such as melanoma, head and neck, liver or kidney cancer. Each CDR3 is given without its conserved first and last residue. The order of the fields is D gene, V gene, CDR3 protein. D genes are given only for firm matches.

- TRBV9 ASSARGSASEKLF
TRBD1 TRBV7-2 ASSPRGGSNQPQH
- TRBV5-6 ASSGRGVTDTQY
TRBD1 TRBV10-3 AISDDRGAYEQY
- TRBV7-3 ASSLYGELF
- TRBV9 ASSVVLGWAGELF
- TRBV2 ASSVLHTEAF
- TRBV14 ASSQDQPGARRATQY
- TRBV6-5 ASSYSPSEDSYEQY
TRBD1 TRBV5-1 ASSSSTGTAGYT
- TRBV5-1 ASSEWEDTEAF
TRBD1 TRBV7-9 ASSYSGTGGSGELF
- TRBV5-4 ASSPGARANTEAF